The 17 T cell receptor beta chains listed next were all sequenced from one sample in a study of CD8 T cells in ankylosing spondylitis. In TCRdb, the 5' RACE reads were re-called with MiXCR into one record per CDR3 protein. This sample yields roughly 190,000 distinct CDR3 sequences, of which 9.5% to 15% are seen a single time; more than 15% belongs to the top ten. Sequencing was done on a sample of blood, either unsorted or a sorted T cell fraction (not recorded which). The receptors shown here come from a male donor with ankylosing spondylitis or in good health (not recorded which).

In its sample, this clonotype was seen many times. The rearrangement joins TRBV5-1 to TRBJ2-1, with TRBD2 matching over 11 bases. The V and J ends lost 2 bases and 0 bases, in that order; junction bases with no gene match: 7. CDR1 and CDR2 from the germline V gene are SGHRS and YFSETQ. This CDR3 is built from 18 residues. The CDR3 DNA reads as TGCGCCAGCAGCTTATTTGGGACTAGCGGATACTCCTACAATGAGCAGTTCTTC. This codes for CASSLFGTSGYSYNEQFF.

The V call is TRBV3-1, the J call TRBJ2-7; D gene uncertain. CDR3 length: 13 amino acids. Germline CDR1 is LGHDT and CDR2 is YNNKEL (reference sequence). Deletions cut 4 bases from V and 1 base from J, with 8 bases between. This CDR3 is CASSRSLSYEQYF. DNA for the CDR3: TGTGCCAGCAGCCGAAGTCTTTCCTACGAGCAGTACTTC.

This clonotype was seen at least ten times. The rearrangement links TRBV12-3 or TRBV12-4 to TRBJ1-1; 8 nucleotides line up with TRBD1. Germline trimming cut 7 bases from V and 0 bases from J; bases unmatched to any gene: 19. The CDR3 runs 19 residues. In DNA form, the CDR3 reads TGTGCCAGCACCTCGCGTATAGGACAGGGCTGGATCATGAACACTGAAGCTTTCTTT. Protein: CASTSRIGQGWIMNTEAFF.

There are a few counts of this clonotype. The chain links TRBV12-3 or TRBV12-4 to TRBJ2-2; weak D call: TRBD2 (6 bases). There are 14 residues in the CDR3. V dropped 3 bases and J dropped 6 bases, with 11 bases sitting between them. CDR3 residues: CASSFAGSAGELFF. The CDR3 coding sequence is TGTGCCAGCAGTTTCGCGGGGTCGGCCGGGGAGCTGTTTTTT.

This chain joins TRBV6-1 and TRBJ2-1, with no clear D. Trimming pared 6 bases from V and 8 bases from J, leaving 17 bases between. Germline CDR1 and CDR2: MNHNS and SASEGT. This CDR3 contains 14 residues. In DNA form, the CDR3 reads TGTGCCAGCAGCATAGGAAGTAGAAACTATGAGCAGTTCTTC. Its protein product is CASSIGSRNYEQFF.

V gene TRBV24-1 combines with J gene TRBJ2-3; TRBD2 agrees at 8 bases. The CDR3 has 14 residues. V lost 9 bases, J lost 2 bases, and 6 bases stayed unmatched. Per germline, CDR1 KGHDR and CDR2 SFDVKD. Here the CDR3 reads CATGAGDSTDTQYF. In nucleotides, the CDR3 is TGTGCCACCGGAGCGGGAGACTCCACAGATACGCAGTATTTT.

This clonotype appeared a few times. This chain joins TRBV6-1 and TRBJ2-3, with 8 bases aligning to TRBD1. This CDR3 region has 15 residues. Per germline, CDR1 MNHNS and CDR2 SASEGT. The trim removed 7 bases at V and 2 bases at J, leaving 8 bases unmatched. The CDR3 DNA sequence: TGTGCCAGCACGTCCGACAGGGGACTCACAGATACGCAGTATTTT. It is translated as CASTSDRGLTDTQYF.

This clonotype came up a few times. J is TRBJ2-7 and V is TRBV4-1; D is perhaps TRBD2 (5 bases). Per germline, CDR1 MGHRA and CDR2 YSYEKL. The CDR3 runs 14 residues. The V end lost 0 bases, the J end lost 4 bases, and 10 bases lay between the germline ends. This CDR3 is CASSQDPGKYEQYF. Here the CDR3 DNA reads TGCGCCAGCAGCCAAGATCCGGGAAAGTACGAGCAGTACTTC.

The CDR3 nucleotides read TGTGCCAGCAGTTACTCGGCAGGGGGCAATGAAAAACTGTTTTTT. This gives the protein CASSYSAGGNEKLFF. V is TRBV6-5 and J is TRBJ1-4; 8 nucleotides agree with TRBD1. The CDR3 runs 15 residues. Losses at the gene ends were 0 bases for V and 5 bases for J; bases not matched to a gene: 2. Germline CDR1 MNHEY, CDR2 SVGAGI.

The V call is TRBV6-5, the J call TRBJ1-1; D is unclear. V lost 2 bases and J lost 4, with 5 bases in between. Germline loops: CDR1 MNHEY, CDR2 SVGAGI. The CDR3 runs to 12 residues. The CDR3 DNA is TGTGCCAGCAGTTACGACCTCACTGAAGCTTTCTTT. Encoded protein: CASSYDLTEAFF.

V gene TRBV7-8 combines with J gene TRBJ2-5; 9 bases fit TRBD2. The CDR3 loop spans 17 amino acids. CDR1 SGHVS and CDR2 FQNEAQ come from the germline V gene. V shed 5 bases and J 1 base; nucleotides not matched to a gene: 11. Here the CDR3 DNA reads TGTGCCAGCAGCCCTACTCTTTTAGCGGGGGCCCAAGAGACCCAGTACTTC. It is translated as CASSPTLLAGAQETQYF.

Many counts were recorded for this clonotype. This chain joins TRBV5-1 and TRBJ2-7, with 16 bases matching TRBD2. V was pared by 4 bases and J by 1 base, with 5 bases of the junction left unmatched. Germline CDR1 reads SGHRS; CDR2 reads YFSETQ. This CDR3 has 17 amino acids. The CDR3 nucleotides read TGCGCCAGCAGCCCAGGGACTAGCGGGAGGGCATCCTACGAGCAGTACTTC. Protein sequence: CASSPGTSGRASYEQYF.

The gene calls are TRBV12-3 or TRBV12-4 and TRBJ2-7, with D possibly being TRBD1 (5 bases). V was cut by 5 bases and J by 4 bases, with 24 bases left in between. This CDR3 is 17 amino acids long. The CDR3, as DNA: TGTGCCAGCAGTCTCGACGAATACAGCGCCACAGGTTACGAGCAGTACTTC. Residues: CASSLDEYSATGYEQYF.

This clonotype showed up just a few times. The gene calls are TRBV19 and TRBJ1-1; TRBD1 agrees at 9 bases. In germline, CDR1 is LNHDA, CDR2 SQIVND (reference sequence). This CDR3 is built from 14 residues. Trimming cost V 4 bases and J 3 bases; bases outside gene matches: 3. In DNA, the CDR3 is TGTGCCAGTAGTACCTACAGGGGGCACACTGAAGCTTTCTTT. Translating it yields CASSTYRGHTEAFF.

The chain has TRBV5-6 and TRBJ2-5, with D possibly being TRBD2 (5 bases). CDR1 and CDR2 from the germline V gene are SGHDT and YYEEEE. The V gene lost 1 base and the J gene lost 4 bases, with 14 bases spanning the gap. The CDR3 runs 15 residues. CDR3 nucleotides: TGTGCCAGCAGCTTGAGGACTCAAAGTAGAGAGACCCAGTACTTC. Translating gives CASSLRTQSRETQYF.

In its sample, this clonotype was seen a few times. The chain has TRBV10-3 and TRBJ2-1; D not certain. The V gene's germline CDR1 is ENHRY and CDR2 SYGVKD. Trimming stripped 11 bases from V and 5 bases from J, with 13 bases between. CDR3 length: 12 residues. This CDR3 reads CASSGWDNEQFF. As DNA, the CDR3 is TGTGCCTCCTCTGGGTGGGACAATGAGCAGTTCTTC.

The rearrangement joins TRBV27 to TRBJ2-7; D unclear. Germline V gene data show CDR1 as MNHEY and CDR2 as SMNVEV (reference sequence). CDR3 length equals 14 residues. With 3 bases removed from V and 2 bases from J, the gap between germline ends came to 11 bases. This CDR3 reads CASSFSYPAYEQYF. As DNA, the CDR3 is TGTGCCAGCAGTTTCTCCTATCCAGCCTACGAGCAGTACTTC.